The next 7 T cell receptor beta chains were all read from a single sample in a study of CD4 T cells in relation to SARS-CoV-2 and coronaviruses. The unexposed donors gave CD4+ T cells in about 2011-2019, prior to COVID-19. CD4+ T cells were isolated from the cells after about 11 days of culture. The antigens these receptors bind are not known. The assay was immunoSEQ multiplex PCR, and TCRdb's table has in-frame clones only and misses some. Of about 24,000 clones listed, roughly 70% are singletons. Sequenced: CD4+ T cells from PBMCs, cultured in vitro. The receptors stem from a human donor in good health.

The CDR3 sequence is CASSLSTNTGELFF. DNA of the CDR3: TGTGCCAGCAGCTTAAGTACGAACACCGGGGAGCTGTTTTTT. V usage is TRBV11-3 and J usage is TRBJ2-2; D gene uncertain. V lost 2 bases and J 0 bases, leaving 4 bases between the germline ends. CDR3 length: 14 amino acids. The germline gives CDR1 SGHNT, CDR2 YENEEA. Based on the CDR3 plus reference TRBV11-3 and TRBJ2-2, the full variable domain is EAGVVQSPRYKIIEKKQPVAFWCNPISGHNTLYWYLQNLGQGPELLIRYENEEAVDDSQLPKDRFSAERLKGVDSTLKIQPAELGDSAVYLCASSLSTNTGELFFGEGSRLTVL.

The rearrangement links TRBV2 to TRBJ1-6; D is uncertain. This CDR3 has 12 residues. CDR1 and CDR2 from the germline V gene are SNHLY and FYNNEI. Trimming removed 6 bases at V and 8 bases at J, with 8 bases between. CDR3 loop: CASSDLYSPLHF. The CDR3, as DNA: TGTGCCAGCAGCGACCTCTATTCACCCCTCCACTTT. Full variable domain (rest looked up from reference TRBV2 and TRBJ1-6): EPEVTQTPSHQVTQMGQEVILRCVPISNHLYFYWYRQILGQKVEFLVSFYNNEISEKSEIFDDQFSVERPDGSNFTLKIRSTKLEDSAMYFCASSDLYSPLHFGNGTRLTVT.

The rearrangement links TRBV4-2 to TRBJ2-1; 11 positions agree with TRBD2. CDR3 length: 18 residues. Trimming took 3 bases from V and 2 from J; bases not matched to a gene: 9. CDR1 and CDR2 from the germline V gene are LGHNA and YNFKEQ. CDR3 in DNA: TGTGCCAGCAGCCACTACCCCGGGACTAGCGGCACCTACAATGAGCAGTTCTTC. Its translation is CASSHYPGTSGTYNEQFF.

The gene calls are TRBV6-6 and TRBJ2-1; D possibly corresponds to TRBD2 (7 bases). This CDR3 contains 16 residues. The germline gives CDR1 MNHNY, CDR2 SVGAGI (reference sequence). The V end was cut by 0 bases, the J end by 7 bases, with 16 bases between. The CDR3 DNA sequence: TGTGCCAGCAGTTACTCGGGGGCGGGAGCGGTAAATGAGCAGTTCTTC. This gives the protein CASSYSGAGAVNEQFF.

The chain links TRBV5-4 to TRBJ2-3; perhaps TRBD1 as D (6 bases). V lost 4 bases, J lost 0 bases, and 9 bases lay in between. Germline V gene data show CDR1 as SGHNT and CDR2 as YYREEE (reference sequence). There are 14 residues in the CDR3. CDR3 residues: CASSRTESTDTQYF. The CDR3 DNA reads as TGTGCCAGCAGCAGGACAGAAAGCACAGATACGCAGTATTTT.

J is TRBJ2-3 and V is TRBV7-9; tentatively, D is TRBD2 (6 bases). Germline V gene data show CDR1 as SEHNR and CDR2 as FQNEAQ (reference sequence). Trimming took off 3 bases at V and 1 base at J, with 14 bases between the two ends. The CDR3 extends over 16 amino acids. For the CDR3, the DNA is TGTGCCAGCAGCTTCGGGACGGGAGCTGGCACAGATACGCAGTATTTT. Translated: CASSFGTGAGTDTQYF.

This rearrangement joins TRBV6-1 to TRBJ1-1, with D unclear. The CDR3 consists of 14 residues. V gave up 3 bases and J gave up 1 base, with 9 bases separating them. Germline V gene sequence: CDR1 MNHNS, CDR2 SASEGT. CDR3 DNA sequence: TGTGCCAGCAGTGATATGGGTTGGAACACTGAAGCTTTCTTT. Translating it yields CASSDMGWNTEAFF.